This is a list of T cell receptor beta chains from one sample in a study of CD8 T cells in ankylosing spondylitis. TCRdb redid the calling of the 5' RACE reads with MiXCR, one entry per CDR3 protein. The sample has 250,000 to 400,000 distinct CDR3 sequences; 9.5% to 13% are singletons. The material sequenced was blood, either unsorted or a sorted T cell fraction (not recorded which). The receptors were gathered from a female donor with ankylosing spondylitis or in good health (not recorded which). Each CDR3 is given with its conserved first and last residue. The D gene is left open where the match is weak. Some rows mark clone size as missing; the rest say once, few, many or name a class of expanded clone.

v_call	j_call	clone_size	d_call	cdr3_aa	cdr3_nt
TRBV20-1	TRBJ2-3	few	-	CSARDHGGLSTDTQYF	TGCAGTGCTAGAGATCATGGAGGGCTTAGCACAGATACGCAGTATTTT
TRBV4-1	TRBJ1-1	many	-	CASSRQENTEAFF	TGCGCCAGCAGCCGACAGGAGAACACTGAAGCTTTCTTT
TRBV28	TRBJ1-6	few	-	CASLGPSYSPLHF	TGTGCCAGCCTGGGGCCTAGTTATTCACCCCTCCACTTT
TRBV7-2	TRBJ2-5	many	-	CASSLQVQETQYF	TGTGCCAGCAGCCTACAGGTTCAAGAGACCCAGTACTTC
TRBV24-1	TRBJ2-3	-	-	CATRGRLEVDTQYF	TGTGCCACCAGGGGAAGGCTTGAGGTTGATACGCAGTATTTT
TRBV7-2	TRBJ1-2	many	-	CASSFGQLGQGYYTF	TGTGCCAGCAGCTTTGGCCAGCTGGGGCAAGGGTACTACACCTTC
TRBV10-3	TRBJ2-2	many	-	CAISESGVQTGELFF	TGTGCCATCAGTGAGTCGGGGGTGCAGACCGGGGAGCTGTTTTTT
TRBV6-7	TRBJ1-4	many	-	CASSYPEKGQKKSTNEKLFF	TGTGCCAGCAGTTACCCAGAGAAAGGACAGAAAAAGTCAACTAATGAAAAACTGTTTTTT
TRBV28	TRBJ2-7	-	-	CASKGFYEQYF	TGTGCTAGCAAGGGCTTCTACGAGCAGTACTTC
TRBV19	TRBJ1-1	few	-	CASSIQGRNTEAFF	TGTGCCAGTAGTATCCAGGGACGGAACACTGAAGCTTTCTTT
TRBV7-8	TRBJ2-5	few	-	CASSLAPGAEETQYF	TGTGCCAGCAGCTTAGCGCCGGGGGCAGAAGAGACCCAGTACTTC
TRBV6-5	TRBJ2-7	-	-	CASSCSRAMGVYEQYF	TGTGCCAGCAGTTGCAGTAGGGCCATGGGGGTATACGAGCAGTACTTC
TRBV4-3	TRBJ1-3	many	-	CASSQETGNTIYF	TGCGCCAGCAGCCAAGAAACTGGAAACACCATATATTTT
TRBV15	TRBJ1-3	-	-	CAIREGVGNTIYF	TGTGCCATCAGGGAAGGGGTCGGAAACACCATATATTTT
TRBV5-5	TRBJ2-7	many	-	CASSLGVGRVSVSYEQYF	TGTGCCAGCAGCTTGGGGGTCGGGAGAGTCTCCGTCTCCTACGAGCAGTACTTC
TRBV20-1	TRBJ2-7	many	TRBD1	CSAGRGQSYEQYF	TGCAGTGCTGGCAGGGGGCAGAGCTACGAGCAGTACTTC